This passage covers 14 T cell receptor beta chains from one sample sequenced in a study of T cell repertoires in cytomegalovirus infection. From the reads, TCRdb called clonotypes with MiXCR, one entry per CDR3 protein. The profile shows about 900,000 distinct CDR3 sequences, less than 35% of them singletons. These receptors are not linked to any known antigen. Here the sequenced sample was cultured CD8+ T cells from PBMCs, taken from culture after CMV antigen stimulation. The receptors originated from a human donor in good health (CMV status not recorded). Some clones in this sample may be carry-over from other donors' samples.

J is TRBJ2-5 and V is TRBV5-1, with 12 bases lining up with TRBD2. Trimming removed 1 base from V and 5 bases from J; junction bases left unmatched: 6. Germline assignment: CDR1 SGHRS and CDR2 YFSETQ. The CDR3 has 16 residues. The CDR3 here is CASSLLAGGPFETQYF. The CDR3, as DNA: TGCGCCAGCAGCTTGCTAGCGGGGGGGCCGTTTGAGACCCAGTACTTC.

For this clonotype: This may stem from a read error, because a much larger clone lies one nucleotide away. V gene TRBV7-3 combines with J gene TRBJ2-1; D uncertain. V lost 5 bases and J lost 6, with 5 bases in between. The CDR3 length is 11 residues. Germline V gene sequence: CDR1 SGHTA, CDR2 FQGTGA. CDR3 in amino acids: CASSHSNEQFF. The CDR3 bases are TGTGCCAGCAGCCACAGCAATGAGCAGTTCTTC.

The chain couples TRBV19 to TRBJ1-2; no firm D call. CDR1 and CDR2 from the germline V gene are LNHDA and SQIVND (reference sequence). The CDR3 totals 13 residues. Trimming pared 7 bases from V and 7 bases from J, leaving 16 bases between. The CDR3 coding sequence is TGTGCCAGTACGGACGGGCCCTGGGTTGGCTACACCTTC. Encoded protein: CASTDGPWVGYTF.

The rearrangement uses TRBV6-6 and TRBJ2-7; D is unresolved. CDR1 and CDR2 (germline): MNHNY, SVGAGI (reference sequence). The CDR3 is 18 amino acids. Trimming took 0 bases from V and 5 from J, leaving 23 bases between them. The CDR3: CASSYSSGPLRRTHEQYF. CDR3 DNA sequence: TGTGCCAGCAGTTACTCGTCGGGCCCCCTGAGGCGGACCCACGAGCAGTACTTC.

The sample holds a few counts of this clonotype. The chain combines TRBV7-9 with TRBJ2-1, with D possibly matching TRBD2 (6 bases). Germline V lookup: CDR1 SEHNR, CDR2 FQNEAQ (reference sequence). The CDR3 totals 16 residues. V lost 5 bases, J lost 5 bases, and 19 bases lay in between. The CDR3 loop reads CASSHVWAGYDNEQFF. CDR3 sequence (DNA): TGTGCCAGCAGCCACGTGTGGGCGGGGTACGACAATGAGCAGTTCTTC.

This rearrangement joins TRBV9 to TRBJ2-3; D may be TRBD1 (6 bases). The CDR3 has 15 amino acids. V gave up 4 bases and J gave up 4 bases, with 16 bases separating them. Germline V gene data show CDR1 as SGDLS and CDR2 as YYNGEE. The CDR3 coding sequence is TGTGCCAGCAGCCAACGGAGAGGGGGACCAGATACGCAGTATTTT. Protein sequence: CASSQRRGGPDTQYF.

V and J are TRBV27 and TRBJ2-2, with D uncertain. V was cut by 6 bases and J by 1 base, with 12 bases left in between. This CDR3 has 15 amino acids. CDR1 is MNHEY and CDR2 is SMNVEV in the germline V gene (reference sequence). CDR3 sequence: CASSPGPWNTGELFF. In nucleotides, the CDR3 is TGTGCCAGCAGCCCCGGACCATGGAACACCGGGGAGCTGTTTTTT.

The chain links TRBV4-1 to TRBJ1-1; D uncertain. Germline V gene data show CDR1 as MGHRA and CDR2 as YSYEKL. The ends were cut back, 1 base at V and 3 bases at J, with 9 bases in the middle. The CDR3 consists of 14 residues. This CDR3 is CASSQGWVDTEAFF. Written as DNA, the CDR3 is TGCGCCAGCAGCCAAGGGTGGGTGGACACTGAAGCTTTCTTT.

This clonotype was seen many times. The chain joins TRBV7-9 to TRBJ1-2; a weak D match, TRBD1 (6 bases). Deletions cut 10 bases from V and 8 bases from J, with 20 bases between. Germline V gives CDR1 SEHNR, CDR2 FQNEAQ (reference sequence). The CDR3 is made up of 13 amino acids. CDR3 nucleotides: TGTGCCACCAATCAGGGGTTAATTGAAGGCTACACCTTC. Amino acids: CATNQGLIEGYTF.

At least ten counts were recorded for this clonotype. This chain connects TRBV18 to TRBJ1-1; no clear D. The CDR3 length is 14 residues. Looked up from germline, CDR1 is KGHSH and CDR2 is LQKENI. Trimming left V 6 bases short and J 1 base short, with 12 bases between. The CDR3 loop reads CASSPPSGNTEAFF. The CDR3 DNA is TGTGCCAGCTCTCCCCCTTCAGGGAACACTGAAGCTTTCTTT.

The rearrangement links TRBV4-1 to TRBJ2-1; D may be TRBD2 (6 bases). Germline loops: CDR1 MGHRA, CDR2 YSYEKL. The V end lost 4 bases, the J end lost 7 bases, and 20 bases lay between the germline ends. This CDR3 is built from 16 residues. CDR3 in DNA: TGCGCCAGCAGCCTCCAAGGGCAGGGACTGATGAATGAGCAGTTCTTC. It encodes CASSLQGQGLMNEQFF.

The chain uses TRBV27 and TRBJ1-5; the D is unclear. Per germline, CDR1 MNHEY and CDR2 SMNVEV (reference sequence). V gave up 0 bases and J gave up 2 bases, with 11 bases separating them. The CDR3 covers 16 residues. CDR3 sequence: CASSLSRGVGNQPQHF. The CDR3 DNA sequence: TGTGCCAGCAGTTTATCGAGAGGAGTCGGCAATCAGCCCCAGCATTTT.

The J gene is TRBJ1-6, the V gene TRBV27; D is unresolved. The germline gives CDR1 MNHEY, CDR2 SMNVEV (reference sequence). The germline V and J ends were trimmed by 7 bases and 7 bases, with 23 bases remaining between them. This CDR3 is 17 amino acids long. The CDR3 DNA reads TGTGCCAGCAACGAAAGAGTACGGGTGGGTAGGAATTCACCCCTCCACTTT. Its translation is CASNERVRVGRNSPLHF.

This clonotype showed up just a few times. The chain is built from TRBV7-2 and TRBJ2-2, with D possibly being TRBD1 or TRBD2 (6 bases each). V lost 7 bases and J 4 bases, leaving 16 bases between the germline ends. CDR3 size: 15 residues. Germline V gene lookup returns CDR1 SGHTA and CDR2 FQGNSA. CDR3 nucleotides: TGTGCCAGCACCCTCCCGGGGGCGGGCACCGGGGAGCTGTTTTTT. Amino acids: CASTLPGAGTGELFF. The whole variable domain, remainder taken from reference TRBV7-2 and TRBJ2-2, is GAGVSQSPSNKVTEKGKDVELRCDPISGHTALYWYRQSLGQGLEFLIYFQGNSAPDKSGLPSDRFSAERTGGSVSTLTIQRTQQEDSAVYLCASTLPGAGTGELFFGEGSRLTVL.